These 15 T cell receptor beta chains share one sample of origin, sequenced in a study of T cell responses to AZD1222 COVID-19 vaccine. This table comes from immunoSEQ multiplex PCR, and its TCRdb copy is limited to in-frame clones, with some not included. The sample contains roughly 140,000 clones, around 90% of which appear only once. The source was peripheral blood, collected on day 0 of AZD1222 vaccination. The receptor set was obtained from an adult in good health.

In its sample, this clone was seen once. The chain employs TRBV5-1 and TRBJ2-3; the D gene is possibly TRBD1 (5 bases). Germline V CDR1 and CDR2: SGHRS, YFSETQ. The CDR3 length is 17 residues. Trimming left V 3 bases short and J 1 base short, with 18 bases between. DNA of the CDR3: TGCGCCAGCAGCTCCGAAACATCAGGGTTGGGCACAGATACGCAGTATTTT. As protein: CASSSETSGLGTDTQYF.

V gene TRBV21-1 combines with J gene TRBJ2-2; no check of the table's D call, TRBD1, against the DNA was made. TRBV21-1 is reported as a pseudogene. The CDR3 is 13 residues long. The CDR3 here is CASSKVVSGELFF. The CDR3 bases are TGTGCCAGCAGCAAAGTTGTGTCAGGGGAGCTGTTTTTT.

The chain's CDR3 is CASSLGLGSEQFF. For the CDR3, the DNA is TGTGCCAGCAGCCTCGGTCTAGGAAGTGAGCAGTTCTTC. The rearrangement joins TRBV7-2 to TRBJ2-1, with D hard to call. The CDR3 contains 13 residues. The germline gives CDR1 SGHTA, CDR2 FQGNSA. Trimming stripped 5 bases from V and 9 bases from J, with 14 bases between. Full variable domain (missing parts from reference TRBV7-2 and TRBJ2-1): GAGVSQSPSNKVTEKGKDVELRCDPISGHTALYWYRQSLGQGLEFLIYFQGNSAPDKSGLPSDRFSAERTGGSVSTLTIQRTQQEDSAVYLCASSLGLGSEQFFGPGTRLTVL.

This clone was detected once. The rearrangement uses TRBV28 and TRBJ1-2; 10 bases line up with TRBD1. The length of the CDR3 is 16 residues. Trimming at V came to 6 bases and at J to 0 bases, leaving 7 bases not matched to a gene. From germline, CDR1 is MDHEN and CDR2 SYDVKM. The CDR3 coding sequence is TGTGCCAGCAGGGGACAGGGGAACCCTCCTAACTATGGCTACACCTTC. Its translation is CASRGQGNPPNYGYTF.

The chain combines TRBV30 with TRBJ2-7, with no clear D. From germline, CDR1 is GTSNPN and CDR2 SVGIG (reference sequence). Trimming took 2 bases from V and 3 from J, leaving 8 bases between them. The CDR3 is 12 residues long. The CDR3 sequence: CAWSPRNYEQYF. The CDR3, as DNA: TGTGCCTGGAGTCCCCGCAACTACGAGCAGTACTTC.

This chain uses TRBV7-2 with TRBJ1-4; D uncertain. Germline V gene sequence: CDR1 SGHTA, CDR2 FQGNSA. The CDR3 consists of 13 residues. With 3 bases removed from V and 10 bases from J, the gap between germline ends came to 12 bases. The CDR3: CASSLETWGKLFF. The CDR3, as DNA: TGTGCCAGCAGCTTGGAGACCTGGGGAAAACTGTTTTTT.

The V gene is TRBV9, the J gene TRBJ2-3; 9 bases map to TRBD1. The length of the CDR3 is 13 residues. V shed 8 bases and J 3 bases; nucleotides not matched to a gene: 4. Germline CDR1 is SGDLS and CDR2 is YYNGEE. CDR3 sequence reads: CASGQGITDTQYF. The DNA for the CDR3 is TGTGCCAGTGGACAGGGGATAACAGATACGCAGTATTTT.

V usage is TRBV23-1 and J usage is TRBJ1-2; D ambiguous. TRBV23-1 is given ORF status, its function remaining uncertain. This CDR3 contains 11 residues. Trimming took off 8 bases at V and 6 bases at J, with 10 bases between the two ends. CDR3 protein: CASPGEDGYTF. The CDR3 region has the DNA TGCGCCAGCCCTGGGGAGGATGGCTACACCTTC.

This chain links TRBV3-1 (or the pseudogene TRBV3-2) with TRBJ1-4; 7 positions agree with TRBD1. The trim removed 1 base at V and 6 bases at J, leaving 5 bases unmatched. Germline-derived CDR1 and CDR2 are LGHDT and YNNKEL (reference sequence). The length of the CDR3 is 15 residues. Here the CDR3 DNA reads TGTGCCAGCAGCCAAGGGTGGGGACAGCATGAAAAACTGTTTTTT. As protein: CASSQGWGQHEKLFF.

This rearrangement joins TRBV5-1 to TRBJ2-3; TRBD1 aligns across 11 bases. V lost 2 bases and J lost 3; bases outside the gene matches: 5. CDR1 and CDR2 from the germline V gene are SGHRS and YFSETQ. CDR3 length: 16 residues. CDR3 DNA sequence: TGCGCCAGCAGCTTCGGGACAGGGGGTGGTACAGATACGCAGTATTTT. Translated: CASSFGTGGGTDTQYF.

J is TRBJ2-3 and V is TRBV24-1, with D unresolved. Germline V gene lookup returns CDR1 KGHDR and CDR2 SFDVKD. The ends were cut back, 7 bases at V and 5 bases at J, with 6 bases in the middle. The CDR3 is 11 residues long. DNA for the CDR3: TGTGCCACCAGGATGGGAGATACGCAGTATTTT. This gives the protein CATRMGDTQYF.

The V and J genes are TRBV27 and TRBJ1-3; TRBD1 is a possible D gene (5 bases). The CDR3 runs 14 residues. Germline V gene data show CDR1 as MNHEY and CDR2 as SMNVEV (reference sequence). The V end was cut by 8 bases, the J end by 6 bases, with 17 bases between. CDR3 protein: CASSRGGSVNTIYF. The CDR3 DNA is TGTGCCAGCTCGCGCGGGGGGTCGGTAAACACCATATATTTT.

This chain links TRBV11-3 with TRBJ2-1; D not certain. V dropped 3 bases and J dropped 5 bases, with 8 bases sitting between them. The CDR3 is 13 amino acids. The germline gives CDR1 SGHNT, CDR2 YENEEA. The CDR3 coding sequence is TGTGCCAGCAGCTTCGGGCCACACAATGAGCAGTTCTTC. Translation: CASSFGPHNEQFF.

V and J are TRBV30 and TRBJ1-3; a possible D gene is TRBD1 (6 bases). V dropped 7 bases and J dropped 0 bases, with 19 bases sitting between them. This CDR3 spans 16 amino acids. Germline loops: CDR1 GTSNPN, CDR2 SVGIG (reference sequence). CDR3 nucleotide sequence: TGTGCCTCTGTCGCGGGGGGGCCTTCCTCTGGAAACACCATATATTTT. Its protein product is CASVAGGPSSGNTIYF. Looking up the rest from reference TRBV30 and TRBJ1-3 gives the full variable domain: SQTIHQWPATLVQPVGSPLSLECTVEGTSNPNLYWYRQAAGRGLQLLFYSVGIGQISSEVPQNLSASRPQDRQFILSSKKLLLSDSGFYLCASVAGGPSSGNTIYFGEGSWLTVV.

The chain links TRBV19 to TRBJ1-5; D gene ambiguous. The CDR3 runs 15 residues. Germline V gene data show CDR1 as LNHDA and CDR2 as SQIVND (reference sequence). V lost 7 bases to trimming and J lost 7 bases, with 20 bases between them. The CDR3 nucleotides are TGTGCCAGTAACACGGACGGATTACCTTCCCAGCCCCAGCATTTT. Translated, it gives CASNTDGLPSQPQHF.